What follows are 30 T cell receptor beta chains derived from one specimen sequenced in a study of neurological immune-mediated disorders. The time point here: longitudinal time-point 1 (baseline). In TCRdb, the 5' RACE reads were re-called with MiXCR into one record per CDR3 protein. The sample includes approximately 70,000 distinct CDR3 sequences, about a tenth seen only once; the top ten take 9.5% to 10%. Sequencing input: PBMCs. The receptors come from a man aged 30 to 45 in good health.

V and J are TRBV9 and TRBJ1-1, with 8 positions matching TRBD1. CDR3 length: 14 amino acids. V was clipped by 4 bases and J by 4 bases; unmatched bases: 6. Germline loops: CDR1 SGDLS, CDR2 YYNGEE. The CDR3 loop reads CASSSRQGPTEAFF. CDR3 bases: TGTGCCAGCAGCTCCCGACAGGGGCCCACTGAAGCTTTCTTT.

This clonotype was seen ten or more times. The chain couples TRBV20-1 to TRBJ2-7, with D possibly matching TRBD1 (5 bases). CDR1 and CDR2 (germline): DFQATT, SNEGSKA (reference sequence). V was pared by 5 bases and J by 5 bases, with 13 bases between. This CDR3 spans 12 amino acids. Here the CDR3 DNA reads TGCAGTGCTCCCCCGACAGACAACGAGCAGTACTTC. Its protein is CSAPPTDNEQYF.

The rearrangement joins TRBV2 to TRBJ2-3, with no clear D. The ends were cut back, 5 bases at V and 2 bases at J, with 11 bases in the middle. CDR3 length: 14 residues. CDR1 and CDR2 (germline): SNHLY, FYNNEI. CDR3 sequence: CASSSNRVTDTQYF. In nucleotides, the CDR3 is TGTGCCAGCAGTTCCAACCGGGTCACAGATACGCAGTATTTT.

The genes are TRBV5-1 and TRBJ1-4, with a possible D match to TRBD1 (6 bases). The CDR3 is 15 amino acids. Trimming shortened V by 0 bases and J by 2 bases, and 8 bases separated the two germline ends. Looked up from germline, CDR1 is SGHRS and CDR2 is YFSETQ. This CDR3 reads CASSLEGGTNEKLFF. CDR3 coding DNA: TGCGCCAGCAGCTTGGAGGGGGGGACTAATGAAAAACTGTTTTTT.

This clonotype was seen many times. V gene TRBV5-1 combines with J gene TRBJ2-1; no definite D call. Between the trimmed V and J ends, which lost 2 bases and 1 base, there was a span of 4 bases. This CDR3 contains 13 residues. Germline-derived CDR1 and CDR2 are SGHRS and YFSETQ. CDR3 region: CASSLESYNEQFF. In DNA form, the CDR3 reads TGCGCCAGCAGCTTAGAATCCTACAATGAGCAGTTCTTC.

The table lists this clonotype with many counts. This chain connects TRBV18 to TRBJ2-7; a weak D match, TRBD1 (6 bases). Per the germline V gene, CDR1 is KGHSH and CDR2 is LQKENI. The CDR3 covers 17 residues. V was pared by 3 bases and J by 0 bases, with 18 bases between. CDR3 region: CASSPAVGQSSSYEQYF. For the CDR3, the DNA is TGTGCCAGCTCACCGGCGGTAGGACAGTCGAGCTCCTACGAGCAGTACTTC.

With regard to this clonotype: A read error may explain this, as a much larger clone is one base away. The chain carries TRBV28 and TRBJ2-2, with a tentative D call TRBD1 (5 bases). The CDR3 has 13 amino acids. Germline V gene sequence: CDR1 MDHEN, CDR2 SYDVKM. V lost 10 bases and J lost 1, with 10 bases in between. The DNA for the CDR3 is TGTGCCAACATCGGACAGAACACCGGGGAGCTGTTTTTT. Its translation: CANIGQNTGELFF.

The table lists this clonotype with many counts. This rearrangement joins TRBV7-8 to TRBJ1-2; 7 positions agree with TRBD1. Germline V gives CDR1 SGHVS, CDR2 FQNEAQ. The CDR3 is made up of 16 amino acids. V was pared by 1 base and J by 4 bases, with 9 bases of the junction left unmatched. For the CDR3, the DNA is TGTGCCAGCAGCTTAGGGGGGGTAGGGGGCAGCTATGGCTACACCTTC. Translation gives CASSLGGVGGSYGYTF.

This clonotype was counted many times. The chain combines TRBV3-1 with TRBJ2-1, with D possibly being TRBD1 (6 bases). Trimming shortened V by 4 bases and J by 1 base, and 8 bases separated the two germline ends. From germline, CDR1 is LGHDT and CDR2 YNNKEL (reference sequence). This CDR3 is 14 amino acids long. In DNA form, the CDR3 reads TGTGCCAGCAGCCTACAGGGTTCCTACAATGAGCAGTTCTTC. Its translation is CASSLQGSYNEQFF.

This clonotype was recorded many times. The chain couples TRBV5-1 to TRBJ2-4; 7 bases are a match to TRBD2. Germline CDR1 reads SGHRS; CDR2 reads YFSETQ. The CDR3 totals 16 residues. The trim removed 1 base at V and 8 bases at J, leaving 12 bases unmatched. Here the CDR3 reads CASSLSGGSYGDIQYF. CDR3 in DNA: TGCGCCAGCAGCTTGAGCGGCGGGAGTTATGGGGACATTCAGTACTTC. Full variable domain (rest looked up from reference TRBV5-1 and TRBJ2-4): KAGVTQTPRYLIKTRGQQVTLSCSPISGHRSVSWYQQTPGQGLQFLFEYFSETQRNKGNFPGRFSGRQFSNSRSEMNVSTLELGDSALYLCASSLSGGSYGDIQYFGAGTRLSVL.

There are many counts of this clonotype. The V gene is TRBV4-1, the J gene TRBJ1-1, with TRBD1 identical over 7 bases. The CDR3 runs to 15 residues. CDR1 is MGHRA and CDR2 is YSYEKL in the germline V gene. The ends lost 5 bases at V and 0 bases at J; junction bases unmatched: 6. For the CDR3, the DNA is TGCGCCAGCAGCGAATCCGGGACAGTGAACACTGAAGCTTTCTTT. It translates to CASSESGTVNTEAFF.

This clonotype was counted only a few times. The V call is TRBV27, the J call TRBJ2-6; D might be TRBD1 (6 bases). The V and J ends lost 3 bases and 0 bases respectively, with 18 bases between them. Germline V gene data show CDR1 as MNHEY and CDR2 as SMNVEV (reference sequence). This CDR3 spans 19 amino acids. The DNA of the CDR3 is TGTGCCAGCAGTTTTTTAACAGGGTCACGCCGCTCTGGGGCCAACGTCCTGACTTTC. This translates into CASSFLTGSRRSGANVLTF. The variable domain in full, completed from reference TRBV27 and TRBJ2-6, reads EAQVTQNPRYLITVTGKKLTVTCSQNMNHEYMSWYRQDPGLGLRQIYYSMNVEVTDKGDVPEGYKVSRKEKRNFPLILESPSPNQTSLYFCASSFLTGSRRSGANVLTFGAGSRLTVL.

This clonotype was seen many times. CDR3 loop: CATSRDHKETQYF. In DNA, the CDR3 is TGTGCCACCAGCAGAGATCATAAGGAGACCCAGTACTTC. This chain links TRBV15 with TRBJ2-5; D not resolved. This CDR3 spans 13 amino acids. The germline V gene has CDR1 LNHNV and CDR2 YYDKDF (reference sequence). The germline V and J ends were trimmed by 0 bases and 5 bases, with 7 bases remaining between them.

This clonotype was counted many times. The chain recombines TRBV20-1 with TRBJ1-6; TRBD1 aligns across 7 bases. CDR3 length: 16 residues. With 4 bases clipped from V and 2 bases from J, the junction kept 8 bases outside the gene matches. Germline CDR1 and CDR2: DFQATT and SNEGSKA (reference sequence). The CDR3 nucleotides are TGCAGTGCTAATCCAACCGGGACAGCCTATAATTCACCCCTCCACTTT. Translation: CSANPTGTAYNSPLHF.

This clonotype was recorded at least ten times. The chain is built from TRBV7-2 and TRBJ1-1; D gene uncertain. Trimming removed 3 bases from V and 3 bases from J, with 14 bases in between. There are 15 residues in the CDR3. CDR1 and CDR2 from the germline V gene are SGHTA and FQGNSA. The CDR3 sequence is CASSLTASADTEAFF. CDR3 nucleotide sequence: TGTGCCAGCAGCTTGACGGCGAGTGCGGACACTGAAGCTTTCTTT.

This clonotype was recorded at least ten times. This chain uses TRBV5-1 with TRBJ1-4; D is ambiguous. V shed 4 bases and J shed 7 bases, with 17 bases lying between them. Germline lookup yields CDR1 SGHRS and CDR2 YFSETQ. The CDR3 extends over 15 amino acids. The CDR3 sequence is CASSPGRGSSEKLFF. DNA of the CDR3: TGCGCCAGCAGCCCGGGTAGAGGCTCTAGTGAAAAACTGTTTTTT.

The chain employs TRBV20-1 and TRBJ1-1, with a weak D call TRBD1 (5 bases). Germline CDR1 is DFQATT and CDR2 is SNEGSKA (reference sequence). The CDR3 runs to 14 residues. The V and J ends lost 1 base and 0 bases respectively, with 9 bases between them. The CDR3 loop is CSARAGGVNTEAFF. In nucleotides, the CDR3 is TGCAGTGCTAGAGCCGGAGGGGTGAACACTGAAGCTTTCTTT.

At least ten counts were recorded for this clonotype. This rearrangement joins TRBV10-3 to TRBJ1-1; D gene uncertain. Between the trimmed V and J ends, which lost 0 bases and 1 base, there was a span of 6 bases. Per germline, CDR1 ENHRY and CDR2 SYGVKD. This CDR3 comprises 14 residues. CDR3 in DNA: TGTGCCATCAGTGAGTCACGGAAGAACACTGAAGCTTTCTTT. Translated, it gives CAISESRKNTEAFF.

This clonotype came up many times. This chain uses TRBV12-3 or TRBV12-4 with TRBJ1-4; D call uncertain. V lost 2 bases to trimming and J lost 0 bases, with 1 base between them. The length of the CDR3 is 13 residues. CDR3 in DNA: TGTGCCAGCAGTTTATCAACTAATGAAAAACTGTTTTTT. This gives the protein CASSLSTNEKLFF.

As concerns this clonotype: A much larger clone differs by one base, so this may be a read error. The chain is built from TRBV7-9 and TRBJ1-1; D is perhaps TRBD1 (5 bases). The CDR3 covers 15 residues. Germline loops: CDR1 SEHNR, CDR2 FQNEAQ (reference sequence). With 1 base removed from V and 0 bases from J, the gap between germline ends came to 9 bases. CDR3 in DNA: TGTGCCAGCAGCTTAGTCGGGACCCTGAACACTGAAGCTTTCTTT. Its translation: CASSLVGTLNTEAFF.

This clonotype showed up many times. As DNA, the CDR3 is TGTGCCAGCAGAAAGGACGGGGATGAGCAGTTCTTC. It translates to CASRKDGDEQFF. V gene TRBV28 combines with J gene TRBJ2-1; tentative D call: TRBD2 (5 bases). The germline V and J ends were trimmed by 6 bases and 8 bases, with 11 bases remaining between them. The CDR3 covers 12 residues. Germline V gene lookup returns CDR1 MDHEN and CDR2 SYDVKM. The complete variable domain, with remaining parts taken from reference TRBV28 and TRBJ2-1, reads DVKVTQSSRYLVKRTGEKVFLECVQDMDHENMFWYRQDPGLGLRLIYFSYDVKMKEKGDIPEGYSVSREKKERFSLILESASTNQTSMYLCASRKDGDEQFFGPGTRLTVL.

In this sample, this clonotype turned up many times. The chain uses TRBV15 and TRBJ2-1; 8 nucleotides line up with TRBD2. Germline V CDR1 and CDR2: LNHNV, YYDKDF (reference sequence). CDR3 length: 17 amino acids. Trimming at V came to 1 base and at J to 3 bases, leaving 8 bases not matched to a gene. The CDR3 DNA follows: TGTGCCACCAGCAGAGCCAGCGGGAGTAATAGCTACAATGAGCAGTTCTTC. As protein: CATSRASGSNSYNEQFF.

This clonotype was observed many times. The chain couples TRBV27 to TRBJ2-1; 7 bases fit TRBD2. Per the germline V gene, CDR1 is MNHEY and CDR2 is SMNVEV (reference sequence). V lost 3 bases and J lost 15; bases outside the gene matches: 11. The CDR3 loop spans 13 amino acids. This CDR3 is CASSLTSFRGRFF. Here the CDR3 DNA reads TGTGCCAGCAGTTTGACTAGCTTTCGCGGCAGGTTCTTC.

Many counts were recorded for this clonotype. In nucleotides, the CDR3 is TGCGCCAGCAGCTTGACCCAAACAGATACGCAGTATTTT. It yields the protein CASSLTQTDTQYF. The rearrangement links TRBV5-1 to TRBJ2-3; no firm D call. CDR1 and CDR2 from the germline V gene are SGHRS and YFSETQ. Between the trimmed V and J ends, which lost 1 base and 3 bases, there was a span of 6 bases. The CDR3 is 13 amino acids.

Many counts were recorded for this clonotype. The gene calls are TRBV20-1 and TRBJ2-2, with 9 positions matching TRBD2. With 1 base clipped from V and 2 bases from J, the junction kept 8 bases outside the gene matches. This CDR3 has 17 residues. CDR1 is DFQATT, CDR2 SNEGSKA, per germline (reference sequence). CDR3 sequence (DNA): TGCAGTGCTAGAGTTCCCTTAGCGGGAGTAAACACCGGGGAGCTGTTTTTT. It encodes CSARVPLAGVNTGELFF.

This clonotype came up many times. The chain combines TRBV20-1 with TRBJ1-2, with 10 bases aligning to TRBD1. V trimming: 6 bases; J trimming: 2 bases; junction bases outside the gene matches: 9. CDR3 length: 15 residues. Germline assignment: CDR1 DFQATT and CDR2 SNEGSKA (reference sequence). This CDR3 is CSAAKPGQGNYGYTF. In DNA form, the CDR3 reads TGCAGTGCCGCAAAACCGGGACAGGGGAACTATGGCTACACCTTC.

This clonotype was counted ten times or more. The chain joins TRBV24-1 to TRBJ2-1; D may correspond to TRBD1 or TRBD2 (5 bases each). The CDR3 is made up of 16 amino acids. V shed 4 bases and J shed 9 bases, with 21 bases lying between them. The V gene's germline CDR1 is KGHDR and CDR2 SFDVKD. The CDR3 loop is CATSEASGPRHVEQFF. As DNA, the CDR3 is TGTGCCACCAGTGAGGCCTCGGGACCCCGCCACGTTGAGCAGTTCTTC.

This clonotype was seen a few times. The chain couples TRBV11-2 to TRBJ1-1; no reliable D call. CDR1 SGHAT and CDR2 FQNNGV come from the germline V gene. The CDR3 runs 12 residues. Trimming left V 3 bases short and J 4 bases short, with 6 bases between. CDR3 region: CASSLGITEAFF. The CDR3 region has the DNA TGTGCCAGCAGCTTGGGGATCACTGAAGCTTTCTTT.

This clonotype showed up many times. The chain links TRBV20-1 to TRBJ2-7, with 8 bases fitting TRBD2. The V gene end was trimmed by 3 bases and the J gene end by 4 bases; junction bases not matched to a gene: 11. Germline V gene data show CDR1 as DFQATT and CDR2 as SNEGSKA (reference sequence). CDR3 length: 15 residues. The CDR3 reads CSARKESGSRYEQYF. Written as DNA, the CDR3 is TGCAGTGCTAGGAAAGAAAGCGGGAGTCGGTACGAGCAGTACTTC.

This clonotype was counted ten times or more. The CDR3 nucleotides are TGTGCCAGCAGCCTGAGACAGGGACAGACCCAGTACTTC. Amino acids: CASSLRQGQTQYF. The chain is built from TRBV7-3 and TRBJ2-5, with TRBD1 matching 7 bases. There are 13 residues in the CDR3. Germline V gene sequence: CDR1 SGHTA, CDR2 FQGTGA. V shed 5 bases, J shed 6 bases, and the junction held 6 bases outside the gene matches. The whole variable domain, filled in from reference TRBV7-3 and TRBJ2-5, reads GAGVSQTPSNKVTEKGKYVELRCDPISGHTALYWYRQSLGQGPEFLIYFQGTGAADDSGLPNDRFFAVRPEGSVSTLKIQRTERGDSAVYLCASSLRQGQTQYFGPGTRLLVL.